Reported below is one T cell receptor beta chain. Antigen specificity is unknown. The data originate from a study of read filtering for tumor transcriptome and immune sequencing. Study as a whole: Among patients, 17 to 20 were male and about 15 female, aged about 47 to 80 (mean approximately 62).

In germline, CDR1 is KGHDR, CDR2 SFDVKD. CDR3 length: 14 amino acids. Trimming shortened V by 5 bases and J by 5 bases, and 12 bases separated the two germline ends. This library used about 360 ng RNA and molecular barcoded adaptors spanning alpha/delta and beta/gamma chains. TCRdb reprocessed the reads with MiXCR, giving one entry per CDR3 protein. The sample lists about 46,000 distinct CDR3 sequences, around 21% occurring once. Study outcomes and limitations: Without single-read clonotypes, shared clonotype proportions correlated more between IR-seq and RNA-seq.

This clonotype originated in a donor aged 40 or over with multiple myeloma. The chain couples TRBV24-1 to TRBJ2-1; tentatively, D is TRBD2 (5 bases). The specimen was a population of CD138-negative cells sorted from bone marrow. CDR3 in amino acids: CATSGLAGDNEQFF. The CDR3, as DNA: TGTGCCACCAGTGGGCTAGCTGGGGACAATGAGCAGTTCTTC.